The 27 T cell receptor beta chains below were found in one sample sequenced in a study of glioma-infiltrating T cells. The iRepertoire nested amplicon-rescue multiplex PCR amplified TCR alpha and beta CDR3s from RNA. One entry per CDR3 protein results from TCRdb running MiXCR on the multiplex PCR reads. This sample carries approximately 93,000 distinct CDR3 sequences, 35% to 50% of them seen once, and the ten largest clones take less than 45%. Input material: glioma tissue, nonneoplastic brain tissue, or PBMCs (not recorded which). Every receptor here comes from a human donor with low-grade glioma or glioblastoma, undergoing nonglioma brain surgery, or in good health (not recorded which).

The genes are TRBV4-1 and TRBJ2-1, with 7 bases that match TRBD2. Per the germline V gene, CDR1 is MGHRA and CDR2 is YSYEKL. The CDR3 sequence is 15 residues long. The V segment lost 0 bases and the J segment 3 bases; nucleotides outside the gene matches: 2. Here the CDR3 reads CASSQEGGDYNEQFF. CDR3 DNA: TGCGCCAGCAGCCAAGAGGGAGGGGACTACAATGAGCAGTTCTTC.

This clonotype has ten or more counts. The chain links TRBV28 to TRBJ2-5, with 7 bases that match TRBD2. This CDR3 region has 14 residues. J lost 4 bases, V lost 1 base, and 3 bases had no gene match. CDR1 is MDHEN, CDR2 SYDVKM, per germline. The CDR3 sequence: CASSLSGGTETQYF. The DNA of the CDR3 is TGTGCCAGCAGTTTATCGGGGGGTACAGAGACCCAGTACTTC.

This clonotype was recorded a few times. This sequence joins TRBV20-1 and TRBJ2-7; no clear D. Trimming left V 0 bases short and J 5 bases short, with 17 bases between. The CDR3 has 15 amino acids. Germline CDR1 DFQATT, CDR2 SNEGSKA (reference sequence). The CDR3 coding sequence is TGCAGTGCTAGAGAAACTTTTAATATGGGCCACGAGCAGTACTTC. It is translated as CSARETFNMGHEQYF.

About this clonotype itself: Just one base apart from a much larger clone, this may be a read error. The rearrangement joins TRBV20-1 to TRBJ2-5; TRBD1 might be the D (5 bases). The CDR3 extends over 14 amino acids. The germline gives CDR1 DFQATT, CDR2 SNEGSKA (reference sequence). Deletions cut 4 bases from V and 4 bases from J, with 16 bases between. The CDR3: CSAKSTVERETQYF. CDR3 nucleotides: TGCAGTGCTAAATCGACAGTGGAAAGAGAGACCCAGTACTTC.

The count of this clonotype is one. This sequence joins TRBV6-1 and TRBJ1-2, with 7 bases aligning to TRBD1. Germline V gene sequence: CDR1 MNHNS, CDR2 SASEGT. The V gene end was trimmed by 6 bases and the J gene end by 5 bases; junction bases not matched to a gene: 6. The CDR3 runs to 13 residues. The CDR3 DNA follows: TGTGCCAGCAGCCACGGCAGGGGGTATGGCTACACCTTC. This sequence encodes CASSHGRGYGYTF.

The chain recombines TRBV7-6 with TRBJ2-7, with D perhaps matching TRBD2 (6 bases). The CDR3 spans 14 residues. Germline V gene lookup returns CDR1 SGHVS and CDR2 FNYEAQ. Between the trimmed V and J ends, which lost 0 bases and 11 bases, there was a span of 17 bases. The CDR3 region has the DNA TGTGCCAGCAGCTTAGCGTGGTCAGGAGGGAGCGAGTACTTC. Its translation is CASSLAWSGGSEYF.

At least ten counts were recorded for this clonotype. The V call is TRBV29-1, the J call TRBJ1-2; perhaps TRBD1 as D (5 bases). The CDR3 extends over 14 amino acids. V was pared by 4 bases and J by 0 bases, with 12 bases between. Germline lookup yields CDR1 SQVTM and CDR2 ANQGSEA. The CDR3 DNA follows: TGCAGCGTTGGTGGAGCGACAGCTAACTATGGCTACACCTTC. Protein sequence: CSVGGATANYGYTF.

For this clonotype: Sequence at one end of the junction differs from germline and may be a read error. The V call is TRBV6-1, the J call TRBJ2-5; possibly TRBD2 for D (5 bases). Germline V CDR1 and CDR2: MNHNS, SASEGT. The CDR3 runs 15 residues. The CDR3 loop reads CASSSRLPEEETRYF. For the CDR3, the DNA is TGCGCCAGCAGTAGCCGCCTTCCGGAGGAAGAGACCCGGTACTTC.

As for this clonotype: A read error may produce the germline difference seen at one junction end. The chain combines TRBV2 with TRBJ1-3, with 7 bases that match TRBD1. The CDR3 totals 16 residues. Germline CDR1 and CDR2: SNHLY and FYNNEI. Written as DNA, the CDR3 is TGTGCCAGCAGTGATGCAGGGGGATTTTTTGGAAGCACCATATATTTT. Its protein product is CASSDAGGFFGSTIYF. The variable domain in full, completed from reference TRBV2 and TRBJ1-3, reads EPEVTQTPSHQVTQMGQEVILRCVPISNHLYFYWYRQILGQKVEFLVSFYNNEISEKSEIFDDQFSVERPDGSNFTLKIRSTKLEDSAMYFCASSDAGGFFGSTIYFGEGSWLTVV.

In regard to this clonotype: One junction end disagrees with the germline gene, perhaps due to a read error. This chain's CDR3 is CSARDREHATSEKLFF. Written as DNA, the CDR3 is TGCAGTGCTAGAGACAGGGAACACGCAACTAGTGAAAAACTGTTTTTT. This chain links TRBV20-1 with TRBJ1-4; the D gene is possibly TRBD1 (5 bases). CDR1 and CDR2 (germline): DFQATT, SNEGSKA (reference sequence). The CDR3 contains 16 residues.

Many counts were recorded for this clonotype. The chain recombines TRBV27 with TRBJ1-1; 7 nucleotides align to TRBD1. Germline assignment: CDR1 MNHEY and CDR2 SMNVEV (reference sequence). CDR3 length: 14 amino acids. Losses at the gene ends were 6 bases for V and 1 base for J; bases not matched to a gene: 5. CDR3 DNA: TGTGCCAGCAGATTGGGACAGACGAACACTGAAGCTTTCTTT. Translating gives CASRLGQTNTEAFF.

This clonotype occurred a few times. CDR3: CASSLGETNQPQHF. In nucleotides, the CDR3 is TGCGCCAGCAGCTTGGGGGAGACCAATCAGCCCCAGCATTTT. The V gene is TRBV5-1, the J gene TRBJ1-5; D not resolved. The germline V and J ends were trimmed by 0 bases and 3 bases, with 7 bases remaining between them. Germline CDR1 SGHRS, CDR2 YFSETQ. This CDR3 has 14 amino acids.

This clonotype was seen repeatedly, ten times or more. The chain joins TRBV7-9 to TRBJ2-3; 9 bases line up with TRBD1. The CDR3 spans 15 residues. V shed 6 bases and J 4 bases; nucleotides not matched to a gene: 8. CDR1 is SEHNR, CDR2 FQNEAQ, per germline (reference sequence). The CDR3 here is CASSEQGAIADTQYF. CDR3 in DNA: TGTGCCAGCAGTGAACAGGGGGCAATAGCAGATACGCAGTATTTT.

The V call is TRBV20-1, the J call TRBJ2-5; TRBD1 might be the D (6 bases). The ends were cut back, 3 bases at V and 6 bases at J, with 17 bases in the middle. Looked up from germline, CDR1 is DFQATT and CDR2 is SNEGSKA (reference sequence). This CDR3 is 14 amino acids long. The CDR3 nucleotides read TGCAGTGCTAGTGGGGGCCACTACAGAAAGACCCAGTACTTC. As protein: CSASGGHYRKTQYF.

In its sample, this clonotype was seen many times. The CDR3 bases are TGTGCCAGCAGTGAAGACACTGTTCCCTACGAGCAGTACTTC. Its protein product is CASSEDTVPYEQYF. The rearrangement links TRBV2 to TRBJ2-7; D remains unclear. The CDR3 has 14 residues. CDR1 and CDR2 from the germline V gene are SNHLY and FYNNEI. V was clipped by 1 base and J by 2 bases, with 9 bases between them.

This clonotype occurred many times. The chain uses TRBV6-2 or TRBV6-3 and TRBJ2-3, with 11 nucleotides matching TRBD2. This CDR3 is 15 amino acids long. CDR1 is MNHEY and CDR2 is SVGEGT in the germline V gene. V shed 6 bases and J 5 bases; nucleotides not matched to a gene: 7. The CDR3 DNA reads TGTGCCAGCAGGTTAGCGGGAGGGCCAATAGATACGCAGTATTTT. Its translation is CASRLAGGPIDTQYF.

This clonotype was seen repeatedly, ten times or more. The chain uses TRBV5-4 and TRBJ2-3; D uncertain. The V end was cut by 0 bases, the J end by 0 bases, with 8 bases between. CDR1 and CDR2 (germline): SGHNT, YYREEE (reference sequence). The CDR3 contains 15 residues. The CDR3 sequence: CASSLAGSSTDTQYF. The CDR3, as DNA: TGTGCCAGCAGCTTGGCGGGCAGCAGCACAGATACGCAGTATTTT.

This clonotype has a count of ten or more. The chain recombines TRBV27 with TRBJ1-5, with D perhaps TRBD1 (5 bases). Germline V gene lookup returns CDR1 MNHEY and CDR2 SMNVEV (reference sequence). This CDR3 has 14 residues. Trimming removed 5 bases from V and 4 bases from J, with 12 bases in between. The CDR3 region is CASSLGLWNQPQHF. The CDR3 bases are TGTGCCAGCAGTCTGGGGCTGTGGAATCAGCCCCAGCATTTT.

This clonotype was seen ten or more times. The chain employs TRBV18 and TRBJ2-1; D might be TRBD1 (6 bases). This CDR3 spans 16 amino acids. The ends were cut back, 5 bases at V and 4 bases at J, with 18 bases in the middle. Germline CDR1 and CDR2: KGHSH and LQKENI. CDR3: CASSVDQGTVYNEQFF. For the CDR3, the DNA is TGTGCCAGCTCAGTGGACCAGGGGACCGTATACAATGAGCAGTTCTTC. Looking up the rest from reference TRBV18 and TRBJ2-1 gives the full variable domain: NAGVMQNPRHLVRRRGQEARLRCSPMKGHSHVYWYRQLPEEGLKFMVYLQKENIIDESGMPKERFSAEFPKEGPSILRIQQVVRGDSAAYFCASSVDQGTVYNEQFFGPGTRLTVL.

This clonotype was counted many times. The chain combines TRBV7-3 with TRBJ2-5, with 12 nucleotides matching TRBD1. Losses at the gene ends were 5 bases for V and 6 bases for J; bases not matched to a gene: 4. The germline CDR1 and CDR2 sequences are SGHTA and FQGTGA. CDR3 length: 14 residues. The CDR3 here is CASSTGQGAKTQYF. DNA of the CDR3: TGTGCCAGCAGCACGGGACAGGGGGCGAAGACCCAGTACTTC.

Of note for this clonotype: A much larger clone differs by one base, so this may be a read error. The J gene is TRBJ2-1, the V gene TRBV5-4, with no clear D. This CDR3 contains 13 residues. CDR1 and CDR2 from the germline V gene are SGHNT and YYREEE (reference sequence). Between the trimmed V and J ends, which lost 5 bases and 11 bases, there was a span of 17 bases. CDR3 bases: TGTGCCAGCAGACCGAGGACGGCGCAGAAGCAGTTCTTC. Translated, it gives CASRPRTAQKQFF.

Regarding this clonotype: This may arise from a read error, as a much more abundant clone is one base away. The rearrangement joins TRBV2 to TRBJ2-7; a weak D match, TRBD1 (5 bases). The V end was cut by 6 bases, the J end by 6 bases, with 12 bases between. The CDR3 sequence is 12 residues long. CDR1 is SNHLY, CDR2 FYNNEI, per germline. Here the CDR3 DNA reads TGTGCCAGCAGCACTGAGACAGTCGAGCAGTACTTC. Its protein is CASSTETVEQYF. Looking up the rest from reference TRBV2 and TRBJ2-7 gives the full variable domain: EPEVTQTPSHQVTQMGQEVILRCVPISNHLYFYWYRQILGQKVEFLVSFYNNEISEKSEIFDDQFSVERPDGSNFTLKIRSTKLEDSAMYFCASSTETVEQYFGPGTRLTVT.

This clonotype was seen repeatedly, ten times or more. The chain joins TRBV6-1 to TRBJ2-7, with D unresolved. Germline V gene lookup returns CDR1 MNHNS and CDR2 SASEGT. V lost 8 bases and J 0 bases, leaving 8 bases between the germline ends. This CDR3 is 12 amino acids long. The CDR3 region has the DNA TGTGCCAGCCAAGTCTTCTCCTACGAGCAGTACTTC. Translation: CASQVFSYEQYF.

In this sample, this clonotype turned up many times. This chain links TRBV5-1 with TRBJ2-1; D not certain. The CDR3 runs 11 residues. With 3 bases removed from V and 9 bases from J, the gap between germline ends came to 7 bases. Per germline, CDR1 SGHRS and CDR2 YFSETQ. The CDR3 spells CASSWEGEQFF. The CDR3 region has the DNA TGCGCCAGCAGCTGGGAAGGTGAGCAGTTCTTC.

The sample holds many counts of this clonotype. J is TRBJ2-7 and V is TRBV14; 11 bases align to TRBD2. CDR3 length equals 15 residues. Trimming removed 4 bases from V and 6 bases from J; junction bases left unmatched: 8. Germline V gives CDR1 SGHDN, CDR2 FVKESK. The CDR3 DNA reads TGTGCCAGCAGCCCCACTAGCGGGAGTTCTCGCGAGCAGTACTTC. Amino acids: CASSPTSGSSREQYF.

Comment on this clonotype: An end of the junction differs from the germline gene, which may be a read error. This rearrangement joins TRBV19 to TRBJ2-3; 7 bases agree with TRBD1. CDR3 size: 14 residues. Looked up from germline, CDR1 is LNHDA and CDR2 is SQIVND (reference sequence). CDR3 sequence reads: CASTERGLPDTQYF. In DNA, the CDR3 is TGTGCCAGTACCGAGAGGGGGCTACCAGATACACAGTATTTT.

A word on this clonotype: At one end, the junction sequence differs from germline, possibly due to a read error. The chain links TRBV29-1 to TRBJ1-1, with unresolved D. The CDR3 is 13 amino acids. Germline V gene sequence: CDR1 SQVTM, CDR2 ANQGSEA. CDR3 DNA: TGCAGCGCCACCCGGGATAGGAACACTGAAGCTTTATTT. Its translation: CSATRDRNTEALF. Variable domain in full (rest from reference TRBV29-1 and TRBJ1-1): SAVISQKPSRDICQRGTSLTIQCQVDSQVTMMFWYRQQPGQSLTLIATANQGSEATYESGFVIDKFPISRPNLTFSTLTVSNMSPEDSSIYLCSATRDRNTEALFGQGTRLTVV.